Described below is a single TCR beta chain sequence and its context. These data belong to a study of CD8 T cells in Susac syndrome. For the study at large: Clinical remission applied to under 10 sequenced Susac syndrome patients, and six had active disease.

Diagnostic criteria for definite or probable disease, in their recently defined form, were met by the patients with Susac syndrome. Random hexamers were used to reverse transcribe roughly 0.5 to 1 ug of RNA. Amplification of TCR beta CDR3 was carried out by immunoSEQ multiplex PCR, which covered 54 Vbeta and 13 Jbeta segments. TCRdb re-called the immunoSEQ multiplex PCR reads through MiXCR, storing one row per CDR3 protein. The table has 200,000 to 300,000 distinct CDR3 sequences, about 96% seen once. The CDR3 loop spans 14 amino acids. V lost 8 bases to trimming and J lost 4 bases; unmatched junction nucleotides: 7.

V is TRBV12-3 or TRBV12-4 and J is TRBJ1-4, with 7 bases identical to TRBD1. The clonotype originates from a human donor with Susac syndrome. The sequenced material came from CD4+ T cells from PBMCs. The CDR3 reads CASSLTGINEKLFF. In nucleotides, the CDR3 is TGTGCCAGCTCTCTGACAGGGATTAATGAAAAACTGTTTTTT.